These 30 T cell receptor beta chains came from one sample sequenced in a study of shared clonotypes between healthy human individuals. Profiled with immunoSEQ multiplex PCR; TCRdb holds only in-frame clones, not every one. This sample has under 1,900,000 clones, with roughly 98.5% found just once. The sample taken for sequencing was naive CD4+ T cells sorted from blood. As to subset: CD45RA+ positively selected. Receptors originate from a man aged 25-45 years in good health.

This CDR3 is CASSLTPGTEAFF. The CDR3, as DNA: TGTGCCAGCAGCTTAACCCCGGGGACGGAAGCTTTCTTT. The chain couples TRBV7-9 to TRBJ1-1; a possible D gene is TRBD1 (5 bases). The V end lost 2 bases, the J end lost 8 bases, and 12 bases lay between the germline ends. The CDR3 loop spans 13 amino acids. CDR1 and CDR2 from the germline V gene are SEHNR and FQNEAQ (reference sequence).

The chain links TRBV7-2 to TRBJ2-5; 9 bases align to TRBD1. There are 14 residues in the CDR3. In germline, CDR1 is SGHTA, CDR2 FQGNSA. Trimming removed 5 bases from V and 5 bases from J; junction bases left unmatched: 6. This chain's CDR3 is CASSARQGVETQYF. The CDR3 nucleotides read TGTGCCAGCAGCGCAAGACAGGGGGTCGAGACCCAGTACTTC. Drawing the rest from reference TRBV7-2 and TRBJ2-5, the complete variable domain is GAGVSQSPSNKVTEKGKDVELRCDPISGHTALYWYRQSLGQGLEFLIYFQGNSAPDKSGLPSDRFSAERTGGSVSTLTIQRTQQEDSAVYLCASSARQGVETQYFGPGTRLLVL.

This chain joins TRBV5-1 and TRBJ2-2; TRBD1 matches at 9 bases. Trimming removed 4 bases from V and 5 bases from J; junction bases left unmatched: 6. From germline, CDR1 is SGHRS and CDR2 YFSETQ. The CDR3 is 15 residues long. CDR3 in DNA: TGCGCCAGCAGCGACCCGGGACAGGGAACCGGGGAGCTGTTTTTT. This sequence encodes CASSDPGQGTGELFF. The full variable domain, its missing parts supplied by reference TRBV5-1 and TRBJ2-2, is KAGVTQTPRYLIKTRGQQVTLSCSPISGHRSVSWYQQTPGQGLQFLFEYFSETQRNKGNFPGRFSGRQFSNSRSEMNVSTLELGDSALYLCASSDPGQGTGELFFGEGSRLTVL.

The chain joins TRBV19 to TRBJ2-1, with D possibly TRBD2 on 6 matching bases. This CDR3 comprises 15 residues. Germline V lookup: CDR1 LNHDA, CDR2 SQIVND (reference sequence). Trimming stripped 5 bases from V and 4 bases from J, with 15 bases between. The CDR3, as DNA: TGTGCCAGTAGTGCCTCAGCGGGTCAGTACAATGAGCAGTTCTTC. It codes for CASSASAGQYNEQFF. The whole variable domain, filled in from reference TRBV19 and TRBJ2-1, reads DGGITQSPKYLFRKEGQNVTLSCEQNLNHDAMYWYRQDPGQGLRLIYYSQIVNDFQKGDIAEGYSVSREKKESFPLTVTSAQKNPTAFYLCASSASAGQYNEQFFGPGTRLTVL.

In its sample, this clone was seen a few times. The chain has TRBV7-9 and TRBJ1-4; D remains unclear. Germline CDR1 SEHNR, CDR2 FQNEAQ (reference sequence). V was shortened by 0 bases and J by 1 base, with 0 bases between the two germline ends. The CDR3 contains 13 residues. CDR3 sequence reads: CASSLATNEKLFF. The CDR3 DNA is TGTGCCAGCAGCTTAGCAACTAATGAAAAACTGTTTTTT.

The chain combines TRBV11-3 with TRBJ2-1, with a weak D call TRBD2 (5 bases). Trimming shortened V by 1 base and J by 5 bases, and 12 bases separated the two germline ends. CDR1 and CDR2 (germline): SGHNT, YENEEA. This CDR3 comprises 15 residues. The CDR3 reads CASSLGGSQHNEQFF. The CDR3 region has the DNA TGTGCCAGCAGCTTAGGAGGGAGTCAGCACAATGAGCAGTTCTTC.

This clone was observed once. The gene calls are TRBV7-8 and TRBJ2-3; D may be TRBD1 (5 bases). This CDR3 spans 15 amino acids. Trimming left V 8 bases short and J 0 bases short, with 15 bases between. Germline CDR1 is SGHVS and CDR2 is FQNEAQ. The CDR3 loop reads CASRLGQYSTDTQYF. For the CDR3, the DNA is TGTGCCAGCCGCCTGGGGCAGTATAGCACAGATACGCAGTATTTT. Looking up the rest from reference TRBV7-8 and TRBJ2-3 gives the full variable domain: GAGVSQSPRYKVAKRGQDVALRCDPISGHVSLFWYQQALGQGPEFLTYFQNEAQLDKSGLPSDRFFAERPEGSVSTLKIQRTQQEDSAVYLCASRLGQYSTDTQYFGPGTRLTVL.

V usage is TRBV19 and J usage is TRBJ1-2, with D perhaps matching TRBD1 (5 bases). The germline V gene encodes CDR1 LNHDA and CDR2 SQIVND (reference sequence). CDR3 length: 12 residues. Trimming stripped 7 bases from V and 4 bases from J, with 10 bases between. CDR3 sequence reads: CASKGDSYGYTF. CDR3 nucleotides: TGTGCCAGTAAAGGAGACAGCTATGGCTACACCTTC.

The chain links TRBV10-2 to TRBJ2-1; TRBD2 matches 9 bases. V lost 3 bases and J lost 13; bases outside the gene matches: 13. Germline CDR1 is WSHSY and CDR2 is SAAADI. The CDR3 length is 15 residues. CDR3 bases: TGCGCCAGCAGTGACGGGCGGGAGGGCCCTGAGTATCAGTTCTTC. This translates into CASSDGREGPEYQFF.

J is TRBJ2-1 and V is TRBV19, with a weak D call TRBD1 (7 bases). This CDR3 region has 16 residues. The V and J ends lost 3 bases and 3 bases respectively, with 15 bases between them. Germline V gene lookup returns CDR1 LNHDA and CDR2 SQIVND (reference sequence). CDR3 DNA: TGTGCCAGTAGTATCCAGGGGGGCGACTACTACAATGAGCAGTTCTTC. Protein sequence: CASSIQGGDYYNEQFF.

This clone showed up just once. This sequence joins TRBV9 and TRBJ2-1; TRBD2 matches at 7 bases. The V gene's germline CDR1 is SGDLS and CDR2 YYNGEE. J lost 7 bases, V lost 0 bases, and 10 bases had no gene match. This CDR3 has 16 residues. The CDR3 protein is CASSVAGAGVENEQFF. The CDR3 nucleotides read TGTGCCAGCAGCGTAGCTGGGGCGGGAGTTGAGAATGAGCAGTTCTTC.

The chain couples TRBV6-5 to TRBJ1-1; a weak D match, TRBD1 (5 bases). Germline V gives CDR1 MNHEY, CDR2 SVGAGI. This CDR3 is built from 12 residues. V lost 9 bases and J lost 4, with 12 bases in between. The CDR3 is CASGNRGTEAFF. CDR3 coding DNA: TGTGCCAGTGGGAATAGGGGCACTGAAGCTTTCTTT.

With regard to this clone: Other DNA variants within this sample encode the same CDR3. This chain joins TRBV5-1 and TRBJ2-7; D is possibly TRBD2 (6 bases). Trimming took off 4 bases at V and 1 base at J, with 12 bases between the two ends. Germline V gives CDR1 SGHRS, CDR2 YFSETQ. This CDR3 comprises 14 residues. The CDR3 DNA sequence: TGCGCCAGCAGCGTGGGACTCTCTTCCTACGAGCAGTACTTC. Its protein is CASSVGLSSYEQYF.

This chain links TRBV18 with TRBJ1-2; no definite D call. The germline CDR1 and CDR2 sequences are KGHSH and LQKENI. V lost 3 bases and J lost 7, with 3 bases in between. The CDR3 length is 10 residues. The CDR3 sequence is CASSPCGYTF. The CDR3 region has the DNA TGTGCCAGCTCACCTTGTGGCTACACCTTC. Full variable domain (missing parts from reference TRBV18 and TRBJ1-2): NAGVMQNPRHLVRRRGQEARLRCSPMKGHSHVYWYRQLPEEGLKFMVYLQKENIIDESGMPKERFSAEFPKEGPSILRIQQVVRGDSAAYFCASSPCGYTFGSGTRLTVV.

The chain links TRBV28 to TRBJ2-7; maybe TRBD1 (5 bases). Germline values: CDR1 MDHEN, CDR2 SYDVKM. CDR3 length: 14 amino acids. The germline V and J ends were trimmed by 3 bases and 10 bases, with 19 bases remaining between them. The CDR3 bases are TGTGCCAGCAGTTTGCAAAATATATTAGGGGAACAGTACTTC. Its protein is CASSLQNILGEQYF.

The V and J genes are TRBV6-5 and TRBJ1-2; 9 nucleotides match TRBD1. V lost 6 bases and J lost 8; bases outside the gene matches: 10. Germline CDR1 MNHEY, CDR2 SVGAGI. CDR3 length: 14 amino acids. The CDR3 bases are TGTGCCAGCAGCATACAGGGGGCAGCGGAGGGCTACACCTTC. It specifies CASSIQGAAEGYTF.

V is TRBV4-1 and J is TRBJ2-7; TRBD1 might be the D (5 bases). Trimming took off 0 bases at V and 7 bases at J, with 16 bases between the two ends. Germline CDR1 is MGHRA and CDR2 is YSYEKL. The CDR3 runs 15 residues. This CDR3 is CASSQDSARVGEQYF. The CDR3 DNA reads TGCGCCAGCAGCCAAGACAGCGCCAGGGTGGGAGAGCAGTACTTC.

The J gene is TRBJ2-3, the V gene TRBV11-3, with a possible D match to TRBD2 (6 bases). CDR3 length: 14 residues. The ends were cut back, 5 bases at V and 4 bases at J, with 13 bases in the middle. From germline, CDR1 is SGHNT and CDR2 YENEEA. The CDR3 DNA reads TGTGCCAGCAGCCCCCGCGGGGTTGCAGATACGCAGTATTTT. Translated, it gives CASSPRGVADTQYF.

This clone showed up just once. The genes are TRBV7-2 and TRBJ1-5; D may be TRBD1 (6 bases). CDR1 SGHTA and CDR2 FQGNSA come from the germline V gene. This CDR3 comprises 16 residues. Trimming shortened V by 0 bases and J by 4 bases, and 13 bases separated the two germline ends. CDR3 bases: TGTGCCAGCAGCTTAGCCGAAGGGGGGTGGAATCAGCCCCAGCATTTT. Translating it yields CASSLAEGGWNQPQHF.

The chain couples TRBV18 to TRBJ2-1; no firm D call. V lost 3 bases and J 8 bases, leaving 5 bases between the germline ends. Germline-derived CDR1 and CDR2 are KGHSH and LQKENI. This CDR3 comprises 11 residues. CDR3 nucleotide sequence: TGTGCCAGCTCACCCGGGCATGAGCAGTTCTTC. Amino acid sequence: CASSPGHEQFF.

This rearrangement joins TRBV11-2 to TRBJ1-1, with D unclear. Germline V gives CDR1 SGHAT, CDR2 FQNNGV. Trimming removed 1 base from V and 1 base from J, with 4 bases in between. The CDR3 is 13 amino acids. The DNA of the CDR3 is TGTGCCAGCAGCTTAGTTCAGAACACTGAAGCTTTCTTT. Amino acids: CASSLVQNTEAFF.

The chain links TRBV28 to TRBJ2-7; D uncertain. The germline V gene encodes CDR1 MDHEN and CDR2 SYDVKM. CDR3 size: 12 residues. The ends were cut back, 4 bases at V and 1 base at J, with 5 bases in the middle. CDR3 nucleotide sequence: TGTGCCAGCAGTTGGCTATCCTACGAGCAGTACTTC. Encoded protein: CASSWLSYEQYF.

CDR3 sequence (DNA): TGCGCCAGCAGTGGGGCCCGGAATGGGGCGGTGGAGCAGTACTTC. Translated: CASSGARNGAVEQYF. V usage is TRBV10-1 and J usage is TRBJ2-7; D may be TRBD1 (5 bases). The CDR3 is 15 amino acids. V was trimmed by 4 bases and J by 7 bases, leaving 20 bases between them. Germline V lookup: CDR1 WNHNN, CDR2 SYGVQD (reference sequence).

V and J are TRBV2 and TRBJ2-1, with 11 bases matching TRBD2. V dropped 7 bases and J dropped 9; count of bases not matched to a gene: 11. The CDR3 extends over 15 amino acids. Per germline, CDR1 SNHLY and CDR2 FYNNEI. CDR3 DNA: TGTGCCAGCATGGTAACTAGCGGGAGAACGGGTGAGCAGTTCTTC. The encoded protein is CASMVTSGRTGEQFF.

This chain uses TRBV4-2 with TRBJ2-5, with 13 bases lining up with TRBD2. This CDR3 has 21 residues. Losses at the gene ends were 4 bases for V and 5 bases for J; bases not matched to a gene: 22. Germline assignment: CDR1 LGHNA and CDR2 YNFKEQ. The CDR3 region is CASSPKGGGRTSGRAGETQYF. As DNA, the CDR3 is TGTGCCAGCAGCCCTAAAGGGGGGGGCAGAACTAGCGGGAGGGCCGGGGAGACCCAGTACTTC.

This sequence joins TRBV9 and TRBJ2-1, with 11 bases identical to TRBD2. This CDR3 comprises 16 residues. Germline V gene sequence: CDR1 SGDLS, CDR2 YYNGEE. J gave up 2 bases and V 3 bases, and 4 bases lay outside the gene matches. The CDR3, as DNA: TGTGCCAGCAGCGGATTTAGCGGGAGGGCCTACAATGAGCAGTTCTTC. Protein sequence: CASSGFSGRAYNEQFF.

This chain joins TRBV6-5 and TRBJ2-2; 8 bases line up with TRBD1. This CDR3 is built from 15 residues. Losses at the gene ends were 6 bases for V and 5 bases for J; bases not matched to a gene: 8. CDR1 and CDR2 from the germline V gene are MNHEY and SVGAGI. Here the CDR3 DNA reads TGTGCCAGCAGCGATACAGGGGGAATTACCGGGGAGCTGTTTTTT. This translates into CASSDTGGITGELFF.

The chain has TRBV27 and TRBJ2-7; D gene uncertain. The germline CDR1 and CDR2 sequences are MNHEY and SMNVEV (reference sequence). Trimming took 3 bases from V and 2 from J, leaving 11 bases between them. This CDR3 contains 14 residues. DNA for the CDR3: TGTGCCAGCAGTTTCCAACAGCCAGCCTACGAGCAGTACTTC. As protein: CASSFQQPAYEQYF.

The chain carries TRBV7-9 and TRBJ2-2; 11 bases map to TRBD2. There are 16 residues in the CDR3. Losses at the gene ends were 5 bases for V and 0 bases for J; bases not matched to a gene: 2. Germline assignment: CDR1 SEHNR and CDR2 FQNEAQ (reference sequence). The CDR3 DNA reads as TGTGCCAGCAGCCGACTAGCGGGATCGAACACCGGGGAGCTGTTTTTT. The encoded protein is CASSRLAGSNTGELFF.

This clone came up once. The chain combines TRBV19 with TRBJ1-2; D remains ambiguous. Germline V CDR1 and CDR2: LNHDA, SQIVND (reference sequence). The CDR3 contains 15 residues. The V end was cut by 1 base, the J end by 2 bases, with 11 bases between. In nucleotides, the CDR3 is TGTGCCAGTAGTATAGTTTTTCCGGAAAACTATGGCTACACCTTC. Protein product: CASSIVFPENYGYTF. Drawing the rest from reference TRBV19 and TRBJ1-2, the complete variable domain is DGGITQSPKYLFRKEGQNVTLSCEQNLNHDAMYWYRQDPGQGLRLIYYSQIVNDFQKGDIAEGYSVSREKKESFPLTVTSAQKNPTAFYLCASSIVFPENYGYTFGSGTRLTVV.